The 21 T cell receptor beta chains in this list originate from one sample, sequenced in a study of T cell repertoires in cytomegalovirus infection. One entry per CDR3 protein results from TCRdb running MiXCR on the reads. The table lists around 800,000 distinct CDR3 sequences, about 30% of them singletons. These receptors have no identified antigens. This specimen consisted of cultured CD8+ T cells from PBMCs, obtained from culture after CMV antigen stimulation. The receptors shown here come from a human donor in good health (CMV status not recorded). Some clones in this sample may be carry-over from other donors' samples.

V is TRBV20-1 and J is TRBJ2-7; possibly TRBD2 for D (5 bases). Trimming cost V 2 bases and J 0 bases, with 8 bases left between them. The germline gives CDR1 DFQATT, CDR2 SNEGSKA (reference sequence). CDR3 length: 13 residues. CDR3 residues: CSARYGSSYEQYF. The CDR3 DNA reads as TGCAGTGCTAGATATGGGAGCTCCTACGAGCAGTACTTC.

This clonotype has more than one count but fewer than ten. The chain carries TRBV10-2 and TRBJ2-1; 9 bases align to TRBD2. The CDR3 has 11 residues. Trimming at V came to 4 bases and at J to 15 bases, leaving 4 bases not matched to a gene. Germline V lookup: CDR1 WSHSY, CDR2 SAAADI. The CDR3 DNA sequence: TGCGCCAGCAGTGCTGGGACTAGCCGGTTCTTC. As protein: CASSAGTSRFF.

The sample holds a few counts of this clonotype. V gene TRBV12-3 or TRBV12-4 combines with J gene TRBJ2-6; 8 bases agree with TRBD1. This CDR3 contains 15 residues. The ends lost 9 bases at V and 4 bases at J; junction bases unmatched: 8. CDR3 amino acids: CASMDRVWGANVLTF. DNA for the CDR3: TGTGCCAGTATGGACAGGGTGTGGGGGGCCAACGTCCTGACTTTC.

This chain uses TRBV6-1 with TRBJ1-1, with no clear D. CDR1 is MNHNS and CDR2 is SASEGT in the germline V gene. V lost 8 bases and J lost 6, with 7 bases in between. The CDR3 covers 10 residues. The DNA of the CDR3 is TGTGCCAGCGCGGTCTCTGAAGCTTTCTTT. It yields the protein CASAVSEAFF.

This clonotype has more than one count but fewer than ten. The J gene is TRBJ2-3, the V gene TRBV7-9, with TRBD2 matching over 13 bases. V lost 6 bases, J lost 4 bases, and 4 bases stayed unmatched. Per the germline V gene, CDR1 is SEHNR and CDR2 is FQNEAQ (reference sequence). CDR3 length equals 15 residues. CDR3: CASSSTSGGPDTQYF. The CDR3 nucleotides are TGTGCCAGCAGTTCGACTAGCGGGGGGCCAGATACGCAGTATTTT.

Only a few counts were recorded for this clonotype. The chain employs TRBV27 and TRBJ1-5, with 10 bases lining up with TRBD1. Per germline, CDR1 MNHEY and CDR2 SMNVEV (reference sequence). V was pared by 0 bases and J by 5 bases, with 10 bases of the junction left unmatched. The CDR3 spans 18 residues. The CDR3 here is CASSLSPTGTGDDQPQHF. In DNA form, the CDR3 reads TGTGCCAGCAGTTTATCCCCCACCGGGACAGGGGACGATCAGCCCCAGCATTTT.

CDR3 DNA sequence: TGTGCCAGCAGCTTCTCGGCAAGGAACTACGAGCAGTACTTC. Protein sequence: CASSFSARNYEQYF. This chain connects TRBV7-2 to TRBJ2-7; no clear D. Per the germline V gene, CDR1 is SGHTA and CDR2 is FQGNSA. The CDR3 runs to 14 residues. Trimming took 3 bases from V and 3 from J, leaving 12 bases between them.

With regard to this clonotype: The germline gene is not matched at one end of the junction; a read error may be the cause. V and J are TRBV7-9 and TRBJ1-1; D gene unclear. Germline V gene data show CDR1 as SEHNR and CDR2 as FQNEAQ (reference sequence). The CDR3 extends over 13 amino acids. In DNA, the CDR3 is TGTGCCGGCAGGTTTCCAGCAGGACCTGAAGCTTTCTTT. It encodes CAGRFPAGPEAFF.

This clonotype came up once. V and J are TRBV5-1 and TRBJ1-2; D is uncertain. CDR1 and CDR2 (germline): SGHRS, YFSETQ. This CDR3 contains 11 residues. V lost 6 bases and J lost 7, with 10 bases in between. The CDR3 DNA follows: TGCGCCAGCAAAAACACCTTTGGCTACACCTTC. This encodes CASKNTFGYTF.

This clonotype was picked up many times. The chain recombines TRBV7-8 with TRBJ2-3, with D unclear. V lost 5 bases and J 2 bases, leaving 17 bases between the germline ends. Germline assignment: CDR1 SGHVS and CDR2 FQNEAQ. This CDR3 contains 16 residues. The CDR3 here is CASSVGLLTVTDTQYF. The CDR3 DNA sequence: TGTGCCAGCAGCGTGGGCCTCCTTACCGTCACAGATACGCAGTATTTT.

This chain joins TRBV28 and TRBJ1-2; a possible D gene is TRBD1 (5 bases). The CDR3 runs 16 residues. Between the trimmed V and J ends, which lost 7 bases and 2 bases, there was a span of 20 bases. Per the germline V gene, CDR1 is MDHEN and CDR2 is SYDVKM. As DNA, the CDR3 is TGTGCCAGCACCACGTTCCCGGGGCCGGGAAACTATGGCTACACCTTC. Its protein product is CASTTFPGPGNYGYTF.

This clonotype was observed a single time. The V gene is TRBV7-2, the J gene TRBJ1-5; D gene unclear. Trimming cost V 0 bases and J 0 bases, with 9 bases left between them. Germline V gene lookup returns CDR1 SGHTA and CDR2 FQGNSA. CDR3 size: 16 residues. CDR3 coding DNA: TGTGCCAGCAGCTTAGCTCCCCCGTATAGCAATCAGCCCCAGCATTTT. Translating gives CASSLAPPYSNQPQHF. Full variable domain (rest looked up from reference TRBV7-2 and TRBJ1-5): GAGVSQSPSNKVTEKGKDVELRCDPISGHTALYWYRQSLGQGLEFLIYFQGNSAPDKSGLPSDRFSAERTGGSVSTLTIQRTQQEDSAVYLCASSLAPPYSNQPQHFGDGTRLSIL.

The genes are TRBV24-1 and TRBJ2-2; D gene uncertain. Germline-derived CDR1 and CDR2 are KGHDR and SFDVKD. V was pared by 3 bases and J by 4 bases, with 5 bases between. The CDR3 covers 13 residues. This CDR3 reads CATSDRSTGELFF. CDR3 sequence (DNA): TGTGCCACCAGTGATCGGAGCACCGGGGAGCTGTTTTTT.

CDR3 sequence: CASSLSHETQYF. The CDR3, as DNA: TGTGCCAGCAGCTTATCTCACGAGACCCAGTACTTC. The chain links TRBV7-6 to TRBJ2-5; D remains ambiguous. V lost 2 bases and J lost 5, with 6 bases in between. Germline assignment: CDR1 SGHVS and CDR2 FNYEAQ. This CDR3 contains 12 residues.

The V gene is TRBV12-3 or TRBV12-4, the J gene TRBJ2-6, with no clear D. The length of the CDR3 is 14 residues. Trimming shortened V by 7 bases and J by 1 base, and 8 bases separated the two germline ends. CDR3 DNA sequence: TGTGCCAGCAACCCCGGGTCTGGGGCCAACGTCCTGACTTTC. This encodes CASNPGSGANVLTF.

This clonotype appeared a single time. The junction differs from germline at one of its ends, possibly a read error. The DNA of the CDR3 is TGTACCAGCAGCCATCGACTAGCGGGGGTAACAGATACGCAGTATTTT. Its protein is CTSSHRLAGVTDTQYF. The chain links TRBV7-8 to TRBJ2-3, with TRBD2 matching over 12 bases. CDR1 is SGHVS, CDR2 FQNEAQ, per germline. The CDR3 extends over 16 amino acids.

The genes are TRBV2 and TRBJ1-4; TRBD1 is a possible D gene (6 bases). In germline, CDR1 is SNHLY, CDR2 FYNNEI. Trimming cost V 7 bases and J 5 bases, with 14 bases left between them. The CDR3 is made up of 14 amino acids. This CDR3 reads CASNPRTVNEKLFF. The CDR3 DNA reads TGTGCCAGCAATCCAAGGACAGTGAATGAAAAACTGTTTTTT.

This clonotype was recorded a few times. The chain has TRBV7-9 and TRBJ2-3, with 8 bases identical to TRBD2. The CDR3 is 15 amino acids. V dropped 4 bases and J dropped 0; count of bases not matched to a gene: 3. Germline CDR1 is SEHNR and CDR2 is FQNEAQ (reference sequence). The CDR3 bases are TGTGCCAGCAGCTCCAGACTAGCGAGCACAGATACGCAGTATTTT. Translating it yields CASSSRLASTDTQYF.

The CDR3 here is CASSPTDQNYGYTF. CDR3 coding DNA: TGTGCCAGCAGCCCGACGGATCAAAACTATGGCTACACCTTC. The V gene is TRBV7-9, the J gene TRBJ1-2, with D uncertain. Germline assignment: CDR1 SEHNR and CDR2 FQNEAQ (reference sequence). The CDR3 runs 14 residues. The V gene lost 5 bases and the J gene lost 2 bases, with 12 bases spanning the gap.

The genes are TRBV29-1 and TRBJ2-5, with 7 bases matching TRBD1. Germline V CDR1 and CDR2: SQVTM, ANQGSEA. CDR3 size: 13 residues. V was pared by 6 bases and J by 6 bases, with 10 bases of the junction left unmatched. The CDR3 sequence: CSVLMGQWKTQYF. CDR3 in DNA: TGCAGCGTGCTTATGGGACAGTGGAAGACCCAGTACTTC.

To note about this clonotype: A junction end diverges from the germline sequence, so it may reflect a read error. CDR3 sequence: CASSLPGLGGGGTNVQTF. CDR3 sequence (DNA): TGTGCCAGCAGCTTACCGGGGTTAGGGGGCGGTGGGACCAACGTCCAGACTTTC. The rearrangement links TRBV5-5 to TRBJ2-6, with TRBD1 matching over 7 bases. The CDR3 contains 18 residues. Germline CDR1 reads SGHKS; CDR2 reads YYEKEE (reference sequence).